Shown below are 23 T cell receptor beta chains from a single sample sequenced in a study of human T cells and chemical hapten exposure. Using its own MiXCR run on the RACE reads, TCRdb lists one record per CDR3 protein. The sample contains fewer than 100,000 distinct CDR3 sequences, around 10% of which appear only once. The time point was: patch test 2, 6 weeks after DPC sensitization. The treatment: therapeutic diphenylcyclopropenone sensitization with weekly scalp DPC. The sample was whole blood, taken in connection with sensitization to the hapten diphenylcyclopropenone (DPC). These receptor sequences come from a man between 18 and 29 years old with alopecia areata. Some clones in this sample may be carry-over from other donors' samples.

The chain employs TRBV29-1 and TRBJ2-3; no clear D gene. This CDR3 comprises 10 residues. V lost 4 bases to trimming and J lost 5 bases, with 4 bases between them. CDR1 is SQVTM and CDR2 is ANQGSEA in the germline V gene. CDR3 DNA sequence: TGCAGCGTTGGAGGAGATACGCAGTATTTT. Its protein is CSVGGDTQYF.

CDR3 nucleotides: TGCAGCCCCCGGGACCTTCGCACAGATACGCAGTATTTT. Protein sequence: CSPRDLRTDTQYF. The V and J genes are TRBV29-1 and TRBJ2-3, with D perhaps matching TRBD1 or TRBD2 (5 bases each). V was pared by 8 bases and J by 1 base, with 13 bases between. CDR1 and CDR2 from the germline V gene are SQVTM and ANQGSEA. The CDR3 is 13 amino acids.

This clonotype has only a few counts. The DNA for the CDR3 is TGCGCCAGCAGCCAAGCTGTTAGCAATCAGCCCCAGCATTTT. Encoded protein: CASSQAVSNQPQHF. The chain links TRBV4-1 to TRBJ1-5; D not resolved. V was clipped by 1 base and J by 0 bases, with 4 bases between them. The germline V gene encodes CDR1 MGHRA and CDR2 YSYEKL. The CDR3 is made up of 14 amino acids.

The rearrangement links TRBV24-1 to TRBJ2-3; TRBD1 aligns across 11 bases. Germline trimming cut 3 bases from V and 4 bases from J; bases unmatched to any gene: 5. The CDR3 totals 16 residues. From germline, CDR1 is KGHDR and CDR2 SFDVKD. Here the CDR3 reads CATSDGTGGVADTQYF. CDR3 sequence (DNA): TGTGCCACCAGTGATGGGACAGGGGGTGTGGCAGATACGCAGTATTTT.

This clonotype came up a few times. The chain uses TRBV7-8 and TRBJ2-7; possible D gene TRBD1, 6 bases. Germline CDR1 is SGHVS and CDR2 is FQNEAQ. The CDR3 extends over 16 amino acids. Trimming cost V 2 bases and J 5 bases, with 19 bases left between them. CDR3 DNA sequence: TGTGCCAGCAGCTTAAATCAGGGGACCTTTGGGAACGAGCAGTACTTC. Protein: CASSLNQGTFGNEQYF. Looking up the rest from reference TRBV7-8 and TRBJ2-7 gives the full variable domain: GAGVSQSPRYKVAKRGQDVALRCDPISGHVSLFWYQQALGQGPEFLTYFQNEAQLDKSGLPSDRFFAERPEGSVSTLKIQRTQQEDSAVYLCASSLNQGTFGNEQYFGPGTRLTVT.

This clonotype appeared a few times. The chain carries TRBV6-2 or TRBV6-3 and TRBJ2-1, with D possibly TRBD2 on 6 matching bases. The CDR3 is 16 residues long. Deletions cut 5 bases from V and 7 bases from J, with 21 bases between. Germline CDR1 is MNHEY and CDR2 is SVGEGT. This chain's CDR3 is CASSKRPGTGFNEQFF. CDR3 nucleotides: TGTGCCAGCAGTAAACGTCCCGGGACTGGGTTTAATGAGCAGTTCTTC.

The V gene is TRBV7-3, the J gene TRBJ1-4; a possible D gene is TRBD1 (6 bases). The CDR3 sequence is 14 residues long. Germline CDR1 SGHTA, CDR2 FQGTGA. Trimming shortened V by 0 bases and J by 10 bases, and 12 bases separated the two germline ends. This CDR3 reads CASSLTLTGGKLFF. The DNA of the CDR3 is TGTGCCAGCAGCTTAACCCTGACAGGCGGAAAACTGTTTTTT.

This clonotype occurred many times. This sequence joins TRBV7-3 and TRBJ2-3; tentatively, D is TRBD2 (5 bases). The CDR3 extends over 16 amino acids. The germline CDR1 and CDR2 sequences are SGHTA and FQGTGA. V was shortened by 5 bases and J by 5 bases, with 20 bases between the two germline ends. In DNA, the CDR3 is TGTGCCAGCAGCCCCCGGGGTGGCCGCGGAGGAGATACGCAGTATTTT. Encoded protein: CASSPRGGRGGDTQYF.

This clonotype showed up just a few times. The genes are TRBV5-8 and TRBJ1-1; the D gene is possibly TRBD1 (5 bases). The V and J ends lost 3 bases and 4 bases respectively, with 13 bases between them. The CDR3 length is 14 residues. Germline CDR1 and CDR2: SGHTS and YDEGEE. CDR3 nucleotide sequence: TGTGCCAGCAGCTGGGACTTAGAGGGCACTGAAGCTTTCTTT. It specifies CASSWDLEGTEAFF. The full variable domain, rest sourced from reference TRBV5-8 and TRBJ1-1, is EAGVTQSPTHLIKTRGQQATLRCSPISGHTSVYWYQQALGLGLQFLLWYDEGEERNRGNFPPRFSGRQFPNYSSELNVNALELEDSALYLCASSWDLEGTEAFFGQGTRLTVV.

This clonotype was counted ten times or more. The chain links TRBV6-6 to TRBJ1-3, with D perhaps matching TRBD1 (5 bases). The CDR3 covers 15 residues. The V end was cut by 4 bases, the J end by 4 bases, with 14 bases between. CDR1 and CDR2 from the germline V gene are MNHNY and SVGAGI (reference sequence). Written as DNA, the CDR3 is TGTGCCAGCAGTTTCTCCGGGACGCCCGGAAACACCATATATTTT. Encoded protein: CASSFSGTPGNTIYF.

This chain joins TRBV15 and TRBJ2-4, with D hard to call. CDR3 length: 13 amino acids. The V end lost 5 bases, the J end lost 0 bases, and 5 bases lay between the germline ends. Germline loops: CDR1 LNHNV, CDR2 YYDKDF (reference sequence). The CDR3 loop is CATSVLAKNIQYF. As DNA, the CDR3 is TGTGCCACCAGCGTACTAGCCAAAAACATTCAGTACTTC.

The CDR3 nucleotides are TGTGCCAGCAGCCCTCTGGCAGGCTACACCTTC. Translating it yields CASSPLAGYTF. The chain has TRBV7-2 and TRBJ1-2; D unresolved. V lost 5 bases to trimming and J lost 8 bases, with 9 bases between them. This CDR3 is 11 amino acids long. The V gene's germline CDR1 is SGHTA and CDR2 FQGNSA.

This clonotype was detected only a few times. This chain joins TRBV6-5 and TRBJ2-5, with unresolved D. There are 15 residues in the CDR3. Germline V CDR1 and CDR2: MNHEY, SVGAGI. The V end lost 5 bases, the J end lost 3 bases, and 16 bases lay between the germline ends. In nucleotides, the CDR3 is TGTGCCAGCAGTCCCGTGAGGCAGGTTGAAGAGACCCAGTACTTC. Protein: CASSPVRQVEETQYF.

Ten or more counts support this clonotype. The chain couples TRBV5-6 to TRBJ1-5, with TRBD1 as a possible D gene (6 bases). V was clipped by 4 bases and J by 4 bases, with 12 bases between them. Germline V gives CDR1 SGHDT, CDR2 YYEEEE. This CDR3 has 14 amino acids. The CDR3 is CASSHWTANQPQHF. The CDR3 DNA is TGTGCCAGCAGCCACTGGACAGCTAATCAGCCCCAGCATTTT.

This clonotype was seen only a few times. This sequence joins TRBV5-6 and TRBJ2-7, with a weak D call TRBD1 (6 bases). Trimming took off 0 bases at V and 2 bases at J, with 12 bases between the two ends. In germline, CDR1 is SGHDT, CDR2 YYEEEE. The CDR3 has 15 amino acids. The CDR3: CASSLVRTAPYEQYV. The DNA of the CDR3 is TGTGCCAGCAGCTTGGTCAGGACAGCTCCCTACGAGCAGTACGTC.

The chain couples TRBV7-2 to TRBJ2-1; D remains ambiguous. V was clipped by 9 bases and J by 4 bases, with 16 bases between them. This CDR3 comprises 14 residues. Germline V gene sequence: CDR1 SGHTA, CDR2 FQGNSA. This CDR3 reads CASLRTSRYNEQFF. The CDR3, as DNA: TGTGCCAGTCTTAGGACGTCTCGATACAATGAGCAGTTCTTC.

This clonotype appeared many times. The chain couples TRBV11-2 to TRBJ2-5, with D maybe TRBD1 (6 bases). Germline assignment: CDR1 SGHAT and CDR2 FQNNGV. CDR3 length: 14 amino acids. Trimming took off 5 bases at V and 2 bases at J, with 12 bases between the two ends. In DNA, the CDR3 is TGTGCCAGCAGCACCGGACAGAAGCAAGAGACCCAGTACTTC. This encodes CASSTGQKQETQYF.

The rearrangement joins TRBV7-6 to TRBJ2-1; TRBD1 agrees at 8 bases. The trim removed 2 bases at V and 9 bases at J, leaving 9 bases unmatched. CDR3 length: 15 amino acids. Germline loops: CDR1 SGHVS, CDR2 FNYEAQ. The CDR3 loop is CASSLLAGGFGEQFF. CDR3 DNA: TGTGCCAGCAGCTTACTGGCAGGGGGCTTTGGTGAGCAGTTCTTC.

J is TRBJ1-1 and V is TRBV29-1, with 8 bases matching TRBD1. The V segment lost 6 bases and the J segment 0 bases; nucleotides outside the gene matches: 6. The CDR3 has 14 amino acids. The germline CDR1 and CDR2 sequences are SQVTM and ANQGSEA. The chain's CDR3 is CSVDDRGVNTEAFF. Here the CDR3 DNA reads TGCAGCGTCGATGACAGGGGAGTGAACACTGAAGCTTTCTTT.

This clonotype was seen a handful of times. The rearrangement uses TRBV5-1 and TRBJ1-1, with a tentative D call TRBD1 (5 bases). This CDR3 spans 14 amino acids. The V gene lost 7 bases and the J gene lost 4 bases, with 17 bases spanning the gap. Germline assignment: CDR1 SGHRS and CDR2 YFSETQ. CDR3 sequence (DNA): TGCGCCAGCCTTTATGACAGCGGGGCCACTGAAGCTTTCTTT. This gives the protein CASLYDSGATEAFF.

This clonotype was observed at least ten times. This chain joins TRBV6-2 or TRBV6-3 and TRBJ2-3; no firm D call. V gave up 6 bases and J gave up 1 base, with 8 bases separating them. This CDR3 is 13 amino acids long. Germline V gene lookup returns CDR1 MNHEY and CDR2 SVGEGT. The CDR3 DNA sequence: TGTGCCAGCAGGCGAAAGCGCACAGATACGCAGTATTTT. It is translated as CASRRKRTDTQYF.

This clonotype has just a few counts. J is TRBJ1-2 and V is TRBV5-1; 8 bases are shared with TRBD1. Unmatched junction bases numbered 8, after V lost 3 bases and J lost 7 bases. There are 14 residues in the CDR3. The germline gives CDR1 SGHRS, CDR2 YFSETQ. The DNA of the CDR3 is TGCGCCAGCAGCTCCACCCGGACAGGGTTTGGCTACACCTTC. Protein product: CASSSTRTGFGYTF.

This clonotype was recorded many times. The V gene is TRBV12-3 or TRBV12-4, the J gene TRBJ1-1, with D tentatively TRBD1 (6 bases). This CDR3 spans 14 amino acids. V lost 3 bases to trimming and J lost 1 base, with 9 bases between them. The CDR3, as DNA: TGTGCCAGCAGTTTTTCGGGACAGAACACTGAAGCTTTCTTT. Its translation is CASSFSGQNTEAFF.